A single T cell receptor beta chain is shown here with its context. The antigen this receptor binds is unknown. No much larger clone is present one base from it, and per-base qualities are unavailable. One collaborating source in Seattle enrolled patients during active infection and followed them longitudinally through the course of disease. Whole blood was collected in K2EDTA tubes by collaborating institutions according to the institutions' own protocols. Collaborator samples were shipped for TCRbeta analysis as frozen whole blood, isolated PBMCs, or DNA extracted from either sample type. Per the germline V gene (reference sequence), LNHNV is the CDR1 and YYDKDF is the CDR2. The CDR3, cysteine through phenylalanine, is 14 amino acids long. The sequence is cut down to CDR3 DNA, 42 bases in frame from base 1. At the junction V is shortened by 4 bases and J by 3 bases; bases outside the gene matches: 3.

TCRbeta CDR3 regions were amplified from genomic DNA by means of the immunoSEQ Assay, a bias-controlled multiplex PCR. Per the source publication's procedure: Nucleated cell counts per sample were estimated from amplification of reference gene primers within the assay. Sequence reads were collapsed and filtered to measure the absolute abundance of every unique TCRbeta CDR3 rearrangement. For each sample, productive Simpson clonality was calculated as the square root of Simpson's diversity index across productive rearrangements. TCRdb took over this immuneACCESS table, retaining in-frame rearrangements with V and J assigned. Such tables are incomplete; in checked studies, under half of the missing clones stem from an unresolved V gene, and the remainder is unexplained. V, J and clone size were drawn from that table, and D and trimming were deduced from the DNA. This sample lists tens of thousands of clones; approximately 84% were detected once. Jointly, the top ten make up about 15% of the sample.

The sample comes from a study of blood T cell repertoires in COVID-19 (dated by TCRdb to about 2020). About the full investigation: The collaborator samples originated in the United States, Italy and Spain and spanned the acute and convalescent phases of COVID-19. The samples were drawn from the first 160 participants of the ongoing ImmuneRACE study and from over a thousand subjects provided by 6 global collaborators. Sample metadata almost always included a de-identified subject ID, COVID-19 status, age in years and sex. The dataset comprised deeply sampled blood TCRbeta repertoires from subjects exposed to, actively infected with, or recovered from COVID-19. HLA class I and class II types, where available, came from metadata supplied by the sample provider rather than from assay-based typing. The prospective study material was composed of cDNA or gDNA derived from T cells, B-cell-depleted T cells, or PBMCs. The repertoires were made available in a free public database intended to serve as a resource for research on the immune response to SARS-CoV-2.

General study outcomes and caveats: Clinical and demographic metadata were provided uncurated, with the amount varying by source and participant.

Sequencing was done on a sample of peripheral blood. This clonotype was obtained from a man aged 40-55 years with COVID-19, enrolled during active disease. The V gene is TRBV15 and the J gene is TRBJ2-5; 9 of the junction bases match TRBD1. The DNA sequence is as follows: TGTGCCACCAGCACTGGGACAGGGAAAGAGACCCAGTACTTC. Its product reads: CATSTGTGKETQYF.